This T cell receptor beta chain was recovered during a study of molecular identifiers for immune sequencing clone quantification. TCRdb re-called the PCR reads through MiXCR, storing one row per CDR3 protein. The data hold about 65,000 distinct CDR3 sequences, with around 18% observed a single time. Ten or more counts support this clonotype. V dropped 5 bases and J dropped 5 bases, with 9 bases sitting between them. The CDR3 extends over 11 amino acids. The germline V gene has CDR1 DFQATT and CDR2 SNEGSKA (reference sequence). This clonotype was obtained from a human donor in good health. Some libraries in this study had Jurkat cell RNA spiked in. The genes are TRBV20-1 and TRBJ1-1; D call uncertain. The specimen sequenced was naive CD8+ T cells from blood, with Jurkat cell RNA spiked in. This sample's subset: FACS-sorted CD8+CD4-CCR7+CD45RA+ naive T cells. The DNA of the CDR3 is TGCAGTGCTGGCACGGGGACTGAAGCTTTCTTT. Its protein is CSAGTGTEAFF.